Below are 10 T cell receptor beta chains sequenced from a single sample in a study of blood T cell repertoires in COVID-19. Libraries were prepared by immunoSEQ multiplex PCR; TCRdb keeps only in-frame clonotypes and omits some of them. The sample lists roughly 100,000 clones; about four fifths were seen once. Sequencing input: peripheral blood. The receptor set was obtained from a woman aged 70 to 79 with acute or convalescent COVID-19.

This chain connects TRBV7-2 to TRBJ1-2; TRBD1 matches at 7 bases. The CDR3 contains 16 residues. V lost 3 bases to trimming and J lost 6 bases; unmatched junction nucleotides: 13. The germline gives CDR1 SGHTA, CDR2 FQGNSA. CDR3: CASSLRGSDRDNGYTF. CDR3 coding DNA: TGTGCCAGCAGCTTGAGGGGTAGTGACAGGGACAATGGCTACACCTTC.

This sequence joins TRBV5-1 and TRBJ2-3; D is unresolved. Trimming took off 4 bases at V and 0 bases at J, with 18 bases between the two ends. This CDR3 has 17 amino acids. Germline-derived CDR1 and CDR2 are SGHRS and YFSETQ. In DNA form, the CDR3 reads TGCGCCAGCAGCCCGGCGCGCGGCGATCCTAGCACAGATACGCAGTATTTT. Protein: CASSPARGDPSTDTQYF.

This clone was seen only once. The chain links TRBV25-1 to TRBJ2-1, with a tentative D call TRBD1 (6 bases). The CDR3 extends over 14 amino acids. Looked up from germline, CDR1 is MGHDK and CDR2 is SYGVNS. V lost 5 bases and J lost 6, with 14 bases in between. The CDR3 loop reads CASSPAGDPNEQFF. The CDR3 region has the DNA TGTGCCAGCAGTCCGGCAGGGGACCCCAATGAGCAGTTCTTC.

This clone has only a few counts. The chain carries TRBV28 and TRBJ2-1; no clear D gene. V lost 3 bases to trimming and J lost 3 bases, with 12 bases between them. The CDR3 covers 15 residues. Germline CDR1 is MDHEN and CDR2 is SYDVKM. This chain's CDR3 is CASSLSGSNYNEQFF. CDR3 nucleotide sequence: TGTGCCAGCAGTTTGTCCGGGTCGAACTACAATGAGCAGTTCTTC. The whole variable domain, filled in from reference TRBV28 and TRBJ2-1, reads DVKVTQSSRYLVKRTGEKVFLECVQDMDHENMFWYRQDPGLGLRLIYFSYDVKMKEKGDIPEGYSVSREKKERFSLILESASTNQTSMYLCASSLSGSNYNEQFFGPGTRLTVL.

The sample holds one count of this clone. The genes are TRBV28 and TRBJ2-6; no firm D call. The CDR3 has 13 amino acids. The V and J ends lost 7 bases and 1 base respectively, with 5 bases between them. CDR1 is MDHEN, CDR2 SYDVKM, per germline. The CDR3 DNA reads TGTGCCAGCACCCGTTCTGGGGCCAACGTCCTGACTTTC. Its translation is CASTRSGANVLTF.

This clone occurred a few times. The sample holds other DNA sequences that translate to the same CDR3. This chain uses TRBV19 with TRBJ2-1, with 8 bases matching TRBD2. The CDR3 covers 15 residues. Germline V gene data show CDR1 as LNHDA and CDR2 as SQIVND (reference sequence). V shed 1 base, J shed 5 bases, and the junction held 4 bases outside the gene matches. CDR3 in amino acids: CASSIVAGGNNEQFF. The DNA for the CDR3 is TGTGCCAGTAGTATAGTTGCGGGGGGCAACAATGAGCAGTTCTTC.

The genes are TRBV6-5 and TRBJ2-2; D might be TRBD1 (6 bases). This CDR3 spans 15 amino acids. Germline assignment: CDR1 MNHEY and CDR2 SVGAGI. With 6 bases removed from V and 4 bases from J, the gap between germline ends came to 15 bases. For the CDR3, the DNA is TGTGCCAGCAGCTCACAGGGTCGAGTCACCGGGGAGCTGTTTTTT. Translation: CASSSQGRVTGELFF.

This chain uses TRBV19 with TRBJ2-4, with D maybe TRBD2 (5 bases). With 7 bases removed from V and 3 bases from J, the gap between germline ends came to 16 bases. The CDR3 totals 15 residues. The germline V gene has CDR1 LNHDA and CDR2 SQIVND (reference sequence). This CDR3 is CASTQLSGSKNIQYF. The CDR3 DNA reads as TGTGCCAGTACCCAGTTGAGTGGGAGCAAAAACATTCAGTACTTC.

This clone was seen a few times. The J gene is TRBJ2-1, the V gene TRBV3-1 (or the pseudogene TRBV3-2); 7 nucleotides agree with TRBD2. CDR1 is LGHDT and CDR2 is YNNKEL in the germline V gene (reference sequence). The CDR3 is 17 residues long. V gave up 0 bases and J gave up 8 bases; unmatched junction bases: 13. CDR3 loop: CASSQESRTRGFDEQFF. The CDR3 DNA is TGTGCCAGCAGCCAAGAGAGCCGGACTAGGGGTTTCGATGAGCAGTTCTTC.

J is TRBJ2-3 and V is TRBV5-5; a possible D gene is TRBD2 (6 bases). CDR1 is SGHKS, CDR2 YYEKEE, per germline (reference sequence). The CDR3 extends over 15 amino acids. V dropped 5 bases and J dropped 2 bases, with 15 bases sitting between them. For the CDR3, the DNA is TGTGCCAGCAGATACCGGGACTTCTACACAGATACGCAGTATTTT. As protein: CASRYRDFYTDTQYF.